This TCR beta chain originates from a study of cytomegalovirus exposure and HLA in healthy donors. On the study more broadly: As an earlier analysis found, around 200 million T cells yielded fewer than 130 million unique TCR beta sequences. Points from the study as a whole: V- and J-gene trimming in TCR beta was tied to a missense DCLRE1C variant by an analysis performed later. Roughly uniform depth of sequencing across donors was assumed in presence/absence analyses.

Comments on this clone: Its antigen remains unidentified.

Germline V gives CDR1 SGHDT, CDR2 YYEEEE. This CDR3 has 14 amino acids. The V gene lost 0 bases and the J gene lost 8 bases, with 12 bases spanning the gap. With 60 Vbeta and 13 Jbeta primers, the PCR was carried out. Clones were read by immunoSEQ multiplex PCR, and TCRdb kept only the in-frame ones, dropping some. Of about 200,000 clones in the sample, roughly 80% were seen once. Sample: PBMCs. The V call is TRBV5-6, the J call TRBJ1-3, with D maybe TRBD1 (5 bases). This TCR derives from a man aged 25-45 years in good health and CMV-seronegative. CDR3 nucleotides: TGTGCCAGCAGCTTGGCAGGGTTATTGGACACCATATATTTT. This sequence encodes CASSLAGLLDTIYF.